Listed below are T cell receptor beta chains from one sample, sequenced in a study of low-dose radiotherapy and immunotherapy resistance in tumors. TCRdb re-derived calls from the reads in MiXCR, one entry per CDR3 protein. The sample consists of 65,000 to 95,000 distinct CDR3 sequences, about 19% of them appearing once. This specimen consisted of PBMCs, obtained before treatment. These receptors all stem from a male donor with prostate cancer. Both conserved end residues are trimmed from each CDR3.

J: TRBJ1-6; V: TRBV6-6; CDR3: ASSPAPRDSPLH
J: TRBJ1-2; V: TRBV3-1; CDR3: ASSQDVRRTGNYGYT
J: TRBJ2-7; V: TRBV29-1; CDR3: SAGQGAGYEQY
J: TRBJ1-1; V: TRBV10-3; CDR3: AILVNTEAF
J: TRBJ1-5; V: TRBV29-1; CDR3: SVGGGEPNQPQH
J: TRBJ1-3; V: TRBV6-1; CDR3: ASSEIMAAGNTIY
J: TRBJ2-1; V: TRBV30; CDR3: AWSPMSWGNEQF
J: TRBJ2-7; V: TRBV5-1; CDR3: ASSKRTGDMGRSYEQY
J: TRBJ2-5; V: TRBV6-1; CDR3: ASSTGGRDETQY
J: TRBJ1-2; V: TRBV4-2; CDR3: ASSQVGGSVYGYT
J: TRBJ2-1; V: TRBV7-9; CDR3: ASSFGLAGIGEQF
J: TRBJ1-1; V: TRBV6-5; CDR3: ASSKGRNTEAF
J: TRBJ1-4; V: TRBV5-1; CDR3: ASRAVEKNNEKL